The count of the clone carrying this T cell receptor (beta chain) is one. Antigen unknown. The CDR3 loop spans 15 amino acids. Per the germline V gene, CDR1 is SQVTM and CDR2 is ANQGSEA. Losses at the gene ends were 1 base for V and 2 bases for J; bases not matched to a gene: 3. The sample originates from a study of cytomegalovirus exposure and HLA in healthy donors. Study-wide results and limits: For TCR beta chains, V- and J-gene trimming was later linked to a missense DCLRE1C variant.

Amplification used 60 Vbeta primers and 13 Jbeta primers. Sequencing used immunoSEQ multiplex PCR; TCRdb keeps in-frame clones, though not all of them. This sample has roughly 160,000 clones, with approximately 70% found just once. The receptor was isolated from a woman younger than 35 in good health and CMV-seropositive. The source material was PBMCs. The chain combines TRBV29-1 with TRBJ2-7; TRBD2 matches 12 bases. CDR3 nucleotide sequence: TGCAGCGTTGAAGTACTAGCGGGGGGTCCCTACGAGCAGTACTTC. Translating it yields CSVEVLAGGPYEQYF.